This TCR beta chain was recorded in a study of metastatic and nonmetastatic thyroid tumors. Looking at the study overall: Across peripheral blood and tumor or nodule tissue samples taken from malignant and benign thyroid patients, the repertoires were compared with one another.

The CDR3 is made up of 13 amino acids. The germline gives CDR1 GTSNPN, CDR2 SVGIG (reference sequence). Between the trimmed V and J ends, which lost 7 bases and 4 bases, there was a span of 11 bases. Until they underwent thyroid surgery, no patient had received any treatment. This clone was counted many times. In the original processing: CDR3 differences across clinicopathological groups were used to build a distant-metastasis classifier for papillary thyroid cancer. TCRdb recomputed clones from the PCR reads via MiXCR. TCRdb, not the original authors, processed these V and J calls. The sample yields about 9,900 clones, approximately 10% seen once.

The sample comprised tumor tissue. V usage is TRBV30 and J usage is TRBJ1-6, with D perhaps TRBD1 (5 bases). The clonotype comes from a female donor with papillary thyroid cancer or a benign thyroid nodule (not recorded which). Some clones in this sample may be carry-over from other donors' samples. The CDR3 DNA sequence: TGTGCCTCAGGGACCGTATATAATTCACCCCTCCACTTT. Translated: CASGTVYNSPLHF.